The clone carrying this TCR beta chain has only a few counts. Its antigen remains unidentified. Trimming removed 4 bases from V and 4 bases from J, with 14 bases in between. This CDR3 comprises 14 residues. This record comes from a study of post-analysis software for immune sequencing data. Findings and caveats of the study: Patients used about five TRBV segments, including TRBV5-6, TRBV5-1 and TRBV20-1, more often than controls.

Presence of unique molecular identifiers characterized the TCR beta cDNA libraries. TCRdb redid the calling of the PCR reads with MiXCR, one entry per CDR3 protein. The profile shows 500,000 to 600,000 distinct CDR3 sequences, around 44% of them singletons. The chain links TRBV12-3 or TRBV12-4 to TRBJ2-7; no reliable D call. The sequence derives from a girl between 5 and 17 years old with multiple sclerosis. Material for sequencing was blood. CDR3 bases: TGTGCCAGCAGTTCCCCTGGGCAGGCGTACGAGCAGTACTTC. It is translated as CASSSPGQAYEQYF.